This TCR beta chain originates from a study of blood T cell repertoires in COVID-19. For the study at large: Both acute and convalescent COVID-19 samples were obtained from the United States, Italy and Spain.

V lost 3 bases and J lost 0, with 15 bases in between. The length of the CDR3 is 16 residues. Germline V gives CDR1 SGHRS, CDR2 YFSETQ. Method: immunoSEQ multiplex PCR; TCRdb's copy keeps in-frame clones and lacks some. The data contain under 150,000 clones, roughly 80% of them singletons. The sample taken for sequencing was peripheral blood. V gene TRBV5-1 combines with J gene TRBJ1-2, with D maybe TRBD1 (6 bases). This sequence originates from a man aged 50-59 years with acute or convalescent COVID-19. The CDR3 sequence is CASSSGQLFSNYGYTF. CDR3 sequence (DNA): TGCGCCAGCAGCTCTGGACAGTTATTTTCTAACTATGGCTACACCTTC.